This passage covers 26 T cell receptor beta chains from one sample sequenced in a study of T cells in localized non-small cell lung cancer. Measured with immunoSEQ multiplex PCR; TCRdb has only the in-frame clones, and not every one. The sample yields around 26,000 clones, 81% seen once. Specimen: peripheral blood, collected before any cancer treatment. The source of these receptors is a man between 40 and 70 years old with stage III squamous cell lung carcinoma.

The rearrangement links TRBV19 to TRBJ1-2; tentatively, D is TRBD1 (6 bases). This CDR3 has 15 amino acids. Germline loops: CDR1 LNHDA, CDR2 SQIVND (reference sequence). V lost 7 bases to trimming and J lost 3 bases, with 18 bases between them. The CDR3 here is CASTAQGTPYYGYTF. The CDR3 nucleotides are TGTGCCAGTACTGCCCAGGGGACACCATACTATGGCTACACCTTC.

This clone qualifies as medium-sized (0.01 to 0.1%). The sample holds other DNA sequences that translate to the same CDR3. The V gene is TRBV6-1, the J gene TRBJ1-1, with 8 positions matching TRBD1. Germline trimming cut 8 bases from V and 5 bases from J; bases unmatched to any gene: 7. The CDR3 runs 13 residues. CDR1 MNHNS and CDR2 SASEGT come from the germline V gene. The DNA of the CDR3 is TGTGCCAGCTGGCAGGGGGCGTGGACTGAAGCTTTCTTT. The encoded protein is CASWQGAWTEAFF.

V gene TRBV7-8 combines with J gene TRBJ2-7; D is unclear. Trimming pared 7 bases from V and 2 bases from J, leaving 18 bases between. The CDR3 has 15 amino acids. Looked up from germline, CDR1 is SGHVS and CDR2 is FQNEAQ. The CDR3 sequence: CASTKGTASPYEQYV. CDR3 nucleotides: TGTGCCAGCACCAAGGGAACGGCCAGCCCCTACGAGCAGTACGTC.

This clone was found a few times. The chain recombines TRBV27 with TRBJ1-2; a weak D match, TRBD1 (5 bases). V was clipped by 2 bases and J by 5 bases, with 15 bases between them. This CDR3 has 15 residues. Per germline, CDR1 MNHEY and CDR2 SMNVEV (reference sequence). CDR3 sequence: CASSLKDTGFYGYTF. The CDR3 nucleotides are TGTGCCAGCAGTTTAAAGGACACGGGTTTTTATGGCTACACCTTC.

This clone was picked up a small number of times. The chain is built from TRBV28 and TRBJ1-2, with D unresolved. Germline loops: CDR1 MDHEN, CDR2 SYDVKM. The V end lost 5 bases, the J end lost 5 bases, and 12 bases lay between the germline ends. This CDR3 is 13 amino acids long. The CDR3 bases are TGTGCCAGCAGTGCCGGACGGTATTATGGCTACACCTTC. Its translation: CASSAGRYYGYTF.

A single count supports this clone. The chain couples TRBV18 to TRBJ2-7, with 7 bases lining up with TRBD1. This CDR3 region has 14 residues. Germline CDR1 reads KGHSH; CDR2 reads LQKENI. The ends lost 6 bases at V and 4 bases at J; junction bases unmatched: 9. The CDR3 sequence is CASSARQGEYEQYV. The CDR3 DNA sequence: TGTGCCAGCTCGGCCCGACAGGGTGAATACGAGCAGTACGTC.

The V call is TRBV12-2, the J call TRBJ2-1; no check of the table's D call, TRBD2, against the DNA was made. TRBV12-2 has pseudogene status. This CDR3 contains 19 residues. The CDR3 DNA reads TGTGCAAGTCGCTTCTGTAGCGGGGGCGATACAAGCTCCTACAATGAGCAGTTCTTC. Protein sequence: CASRFCSGGDTSSYNEQFF.

V usage is TRBV11-2 and J usage is TRBJ2-7; 12 nucleotides agree with TRBD2. V lost 5 bases, J lost 3 bases, and 8 bases stayed unmatched. Germline CDR1 is SGHAT and CDR2 is FQNNGV. The CDR3 runs 16 residues. The CDR3 region is CASSRGRTSGIYEQYF. The CDR3 nucleotides read TGTGCCAGCAGCAGGGGAAGGACTAGCGGGATCTACGAGCAGTACTTC. Based on the CDR3 plus reference TRBV11-2 and TRBJ2-7, the full variable domain is EAGVAQSPRYKIIEKRQSVAFWCNPISGHATLYWYQQILGQGPKLLIQFQNNGVVDDSQLPKDRFSAERLKGVDSTLKIQPAKLEDSAVYLCASSRGRTSGIYEQYFGPGTRLTVT.

The chain joins TRBV7-2 to TRBJ2-2; no clear D gene. With 3 bases removed from V and 3 bases from J, the gap between germline ends came to 11 bases. CDR1 and CDR2 (germline): SGHTA, FQGNSA. The CDR3 totals 15 residues. The CDR3 DNA is TGTGCCAGCAGCTTTAAAGGTCGGGACACCGGGGAGCTGTTTTTT. This sequence encodes CASSFKGRDTGELFF.

The CDR3 bases are TGTGCCAGCAGCTTGGGGAAGAACACCGGGGAGCTGTTTTTT. Translated: CASSLGKNTGELFF. The chain has TRBV5-5 and TRBJ2-2; D gene unclear. The ends were cut back, 0 bases at V and 1 base at J, with 4 bases in the middle. The CDR3 loop spans 14 amino acids. Germline V lookup: CDR1 SGHKS, CDR2 YYEKEE (reference sequence).

A few counts support this clone. This chain joins TRBV5-6 and TRBJ1-3; TRBD1 is a possible D gene (5 bases). Germline lookup yields CDR1 SGHDT and CDR2 YYEEEE. V was trimmed by 2 bases and J by 0 bases, leaving 18 bases between them. The CDR3 has 18 amino acids. The CDR3 sequence: CASSLRGEGPSSGNTIYF. The DNA of the CDR3 is TGTGCCAGCAGCTTACGGGGGGAAGGTCCCAGCTCTGGAAACACCATATATTTT.

The rearrangement joins TRBV6-5 to TRBJ2-5; 14 positions match TRBD2. V dropped 4 bases and J dropped 6; count of bases not matched to a gene: 4. Germline V CDR1 and CDR2: MNHEY, SVGAGI. CDR3 length equals 15 residues. The CDR3 loop is CASSWTSGRRQTQYF. In DNA form, the CDR3 reads TGTGCCAGCAGTTGGACTAGCGGGAGGAGACAGACCCAGTACTTC.

The chain employs TRBV13 and TRBJ1-4; D ambiguous. The CDR3 spans 14 residues. Germline lookup yields CDR1 PRHDT and CDR2 FYEKMQ (reference sequence). V lost 5 bases, J lost 6 bases, and 13 bases lay in between. CDR3 loop: CASSARGPYEKLFF. The CDR3 DNA reads TGTGCCAGCAGCGCACGCGGCCCCTATGAAAAACTGTTTTTT.

The genes are TRBV7-9 and TRBJ1-1, with unresolved D. The CDR3 runs to 13 residues. Germline V gene sequence: CDR1 SEHNR, CDR2 FQNEAQ (reference sequence). The germline V and J ends were trimmed by 8 bases and 3 bases, with 13 bases remaining between them. The CDR3 loop is CASELRVDTEAFF. The CDR3 DNA follows: TGTGCCAGCGAGCTTCGAGTAGACACTGAAGCTTTCTTT.

The CDR3 bases are TGTGCCAGCAGCACCCTCCCAGGAGGCTCCTACGAGCAGTACTTC. The encoded protein is CASSTLPGGSYEQYF. This chain connects TRBV7-8 to TRBJ2-7; TRBD2 might be the D (5 bases). Trimming took 5 bases from V and 0 from J, leaving 14 bases between them. CDR3 length: 15 amino acids. Germline V lookup: CDR1 SGHVS, CDR2 FQNEAQ.

The gene calls are TRBV7-8 and TRBJ2-2, with D possibly TRBD1 on 5 matching bases. The CDR3 covers 13 residues. The germline gives CDR1 SGHVS, CDR2 FQNEAQ. Trimming pared 11 bases from V and 1 base from J, leaving 11 bases between. CDR3: CALLQENTGELFF. The CDR3 nucleotides read TGTGCCCTCCTACAGGAGAACACCGGGGAGCTGTTTTTT.

This rearrangement joins TRBV6-5 to TRBJ2-2; TRBD1 matches 9 bases. The CDR3 is made up of 14 amino acids. CDR1 is MNHEY and CDR2 is SVGAGI in the germline V gene. Trimming cost V 6 bases and J 4 bases; bases outside gene matches: 3. The CDR3 reads CASRADRGTGELFF. The CDR3 coding sequence is TGTGCCAGCAGGGCGGACAGGGGCACCGGGGAGCTGTTTTTT.

The chain couples TRBV7-9 to TRBJ1-4, with 9 bases that match TRBD1. With 4 bases clipped from V and 6 bases from J, the junction kept 18 bases outside the gene matches. Germline V gene lookup returns CDR1 SEHNR and CDR2 FQNEAQ (reference sequence). The CDR3 sequence is 19 residues long. The CDR3 sequence is CASSSTVTGGVFGYEKLFF. CDR3 bases: TGTGCCAGCAGCTCGACAGTCACAGGGGGCGTTTTCGGTTATGAAAAACTGTTTTTT.

This clone was found once. The chain joins TRBV4-1 to TRBJ1-1; D not certain. CDR1 is MGHRA, CDR2 YSYEKL, per germline. This CDR3 is built from 14 residues. V was clipped by 0 bases and J by 2 bases, with 7 bases between them. The CDR3 DNA reads TGCGCCAGCAGCCAAGAATCGCCTAACACTGAAGCTTTCTTT. Protein product: CASSQESPNTEAFF.

This chain links TRBV2 with TRBJ1-4; no clear D. V lost 7 bases and J 8 bases, leaving 5 bases between the germline ends. This CDR3 comprises 10 residues. Germline loops: CDR1 SNHLY, CDR2 FYNNEI. This chain's CDR3 is CASKREKLFF. The CDR3 DNA is TGTGCCAGCAAGAGGGAAAAACTGTTTTTT.

The chain links TRBV28 to TRBJ2-7; the D is unclear. Looked up from germline, CDR1 is MDHEN and CDR2 is SYDVKM. The CDR3 length is 11 residues. V dropped 4 bases and J dropped 7 bases, with 8 bases sitting between them. The CDR3 DNA follows: TGTGCCAGCAGTTCGCCTTTTGAGCAGTACTTC. It specifies CASSSPFEQYF. The whole variable domain, remainder taken from reference TRBV28 and TRBJ2-7, is DVKVTQSSRYLVKRTGEKVFLECVQDMDHENMFWYRQDPGLGLRLIYFSYDVKMKEKGDIPEGYSVSREKKERFSLILESASTNQTSMYLCASSSPFEQYFGPGTRLTVT.

The chain has TRBV7-9 and TRBJ1-4, with no clear D. The CDR3 sequence is 13 residues long. Trimming cost V 4 bases and J 8 bases, with 11 bases left between them. Per germline, CDR1 SEHNR and CDR2 FQNEAQ (reference sequence). Here the CDR3 reads CASSWQAQEKLFF. The CDR3 DNA reads TGTGCCAGCAGCTGGCAGGCACAAGAAAAACTGTTTTTT.

The chain employs TRBV11-2 and TRBJ2-5, with 9 bases aligning to TRBD2. CDR1 and CDR2 (germline): SGHAT, FQNNGV. Trimming took 4 bases from V and 4 from J; bases not matched to a gene: 4. The CDR3 consists of 14 residues. CDR3 in amino acids: CASSSIAGVETQYF. The CDR3 nucleotides are TGTGCCAGCAGCTCCATAGCGGGAGTAGAGACCCAGTACTTC.

This sequence joins TRBV18 and TRBJ2-1, with 16 nucleotides matching TRBD2. CDR3 size: 18 residues. Unmatched junction bases numbered 5, after V lost 0 bases and J lost 6 bases. Germline values: CDR1 KGHSH, CDR2 LQKENI. CDR3 region: CASSPPGLAGGNSNEQFF. The CDR3 bases are TGTGCCAGCTCACCACCGGGACTAGCGGGAGGGAACTCCAATGAGCAGTTCTTC.

The chain uses TRBV5-3 and TRBJ2-2; 11 bases are a match to TRBD2. TRBV5-3 counts as an open reading frame of uncertain function. After removal of 3 bases from V and 3 bases from J, the junction contained 4 bases not matched to a gene. The CDR3 covers 16 residues. The CDR3 reads CARSWTSGRYTGELFF. The DNA for the CDR3 is TGTGCCAGAAGCTGGACTAGCGGGCGGTACACCGGGGAGCTGTTTTTT.

The V and J genes are TRBV9 and TRBJ2-1, with 9 nucleotides matching TRBD2. This CDR3 is built from 17 residues. Per germline, CDR1 SGDLS and CDR2 YYNGEE. Germline trimming cut 0 bases from V and 4 bases from J; bases unmatched to any gene: 8. The DNA of the CDR3 is TGTGCCAGCAGCGTAGGGTTAGCGGGGGAACCTTACAATGAGCAGTTCTTC. Its translation is CASSVGLAGEPYNEQFF.